This TCR beta chain originates from a study of regulatory T cells in long-lasting Graves disease. Across the whole study: The antithyroid drugs taken by newly diagnosed Graves' patients had been used for under 3 months.

This CDR3 region has 15 residues. CDR1 is LGHDT, CDR2 YNNKEL, per germline (reference sequence). Trimming took off 1 base at V and 8 bases at J, with 12 bases between the two ends. This clonotype has more than one count but fewer than ten. The time point is: newly diagnosed GD, antithyroid drugs for less than 3 months. TCR sequences were obtained from RNA taken from PBMCs. CDR3 regions were amplified by Arm-PCR using iRepertoire HTBI primers to build TCR beta libraries. TCRdb re-derived calls from the multiplex PCR reads in MiXCR, one entry per CDR3 protein. Among 360,000 or so distinct CDR3 sequences listed, roughly 15% were seen once. This sample was also put to use in a study of T cells in Graves' hyperthyroidism and ophthalmopathy. That work contributes: In the first-round RT-PCR of the TCR CDR3, the HTBI primer set was used.

This chain uses TRBV3-1 with TRBJ1-6, with no clear D. Material: peripheral blood mononuclear cells (PBMCs), obtained at new diagnosis, from a patient treated with antithyroid drugs. This TCR was recovered from a woman aged 18-29 years with Graves disease. The CDR3 DNA sequence: TGTGCCAGCAGCCAAGCTCCGGACCCTGATTCACCCCTCCACTTT. Translated, it gives CASSQAPDPDSPLHF.